This passage covers 4 T cell receptor beta chains from one sample sequenced in a study of cytotoxic CD8 clonotypes in ibrutinib-treated CLL. The table came from immunoSEQ multiplex PCR; TCRdb's copy has only in-frame clones and leaves some out. The sample consists of roughly 250,000 clones, roughly 70% of them appearing once. The sample consisted of PBMCs, taken after 24 months of ibrutinib treatment. The origin of the receptors is a human donor with chronic lymphocytic leukemia.

This chain connects TRBV30 to TRBJ2-7; 8 nucleotides align to TRBD1. Germline assignment: CDR1 GTSNPN and CDR2 SVGIG (reference sequence). CDR3 length: 15 amino acids. V was clipped by 6 bases and J by 5 bases; unmatched bases: 15. CDR3 nucleotide sequence: TGTGCCTGCCCTAATCCTAGTCAGGGGGCAAACGAGCAGTACTTC. Protein product: CACPNPSQGANEQYF.

The chain uses TRBV27 and TRBJ2-1; tentative D call: TRBD2 (7 bases). The CDR3 consists of 15 residues. The V end lost 1 base, the J end lost 8 bases, and 15 bases lay between the germline ends. Germline values: CDR1 MNHEY, CDR2 SMNVEV (reference sequence). CDR3 nucleotide sequence: TGTGCCAGCAGTTTATGGGGGGGGCGCTCGGATGAGCAGTTCTTC. Translation gives CASSLWGGRSDEQFF.

V and J are TRBV10-3 and TRBJ2-6, with 11 bases identical to TRBD1. Germline V lookup: CDR1 ENHRY, CDR2 SYGVKD. This CDR3 spans 19 amino acids. V lost 5 bases and J lost 3; bases outside the gene matches: 12. DNA of the CDR3: TGTGCCATCAGTACCGGGACAGGGGGAGGAAAAGGTGGGGCCAACGTCCTGACTTTC. Protein: CAISTGTGGGKGGANVLTF.

The J gene is TRBJ2-5, the V gene TRBV11-3, with D perhaps being TRBD1 or TRBD2 (6 bases each). Trimming left V 1 base short and J 5 bases short, with 8 bases between. The CDR3 covers 13 residues. Germline lookup yields CDR1 SGHNT and CDR2 YENEEA. CDR3 in DNA: TGTGCCAGCAGCTTAGTAGGGGGGGAGACCCAGTACTTC. This gives the protein CASSLVGGETQYF.